These T cell receptor beta chains were read from a single sample in a study of cytomegalovirus exposure and HLA in healthy donors. The protocol was immunoSEQ multiplex PCR, while the TCRdb copy is restricted to in-frame clones and leaves out a portion. This repertoire shows some 110,000 clones, roughly nine tenths found once; its top ten account for about 4.5%. Material: PBMCs. These receptors were taken from a man aged 18-30 years in good health and CMV-seropositive. Each CDR3 is given with its conserved first and last residue.

V	J	CDR3
TRBV11-2	TRBJ1-2	CASSLGQGYGYTF
TRBV19	TRBJ1-5	CASSMTGSGNQPQHF
TRBV6-5	TRBJ2-2	CASKAGALNTGELFF
TRBV2	TRBJ1-3	CASSEISGNPIYF
TRBV29-1	TRBJ1-1	CSVEGGTGATEAFF
TRBV27	TRBJ1-6	CASSLLSGSNSPLHF
TRBV27	TRBJ2-2	CASSLRANTGELFF
TRBV4-3	TRBJ2-3	CASSQETGYRTDTQYF
TRBV19	TRBJ1-1	CASTLGRNTEAFF
TRBV2	TRBJ2-7	CASSKEQGGSYEQYF
TRBV7-9	TRBJ1-2	CASSLGDRGGGYTF
TRBV5-6	TRBJ2-7	CASSLWLAGEGEQYF
TRBV20-1	TRBJ1-2	CSARRGPGYTF
TRBV6-5	TRBJ2-2	CASTTGTGNTGELFF
TRBV18	TRBJ1-2	CASSPGTGYGYTF
TRBV4-1	TRBJ2-3	CASSQRGGGTDTQYF
TRBV14	TRBJ2-2	CASSQSPSAGELFF
TRBV19	TRBJ2-7	CASSFGGGRTYEQYF
TRBV27	TRBJ1-1	CASSANGGNTEAFF
TRBV13	TRBJ2-1	CASSGRTGSYNEQFF
TRBV5-1	TRBJ1-2	CASSLAGGGDGYTF
TRBV19	TRBJ1-2	CASSRDRFYGYTF
TRBV28	TRBJ2-5	CASTYEATSGLGETQYF
TRBV7-9	TRBJ2-5	CASSLASSGTGLETQYF
TRBV19	TRBJ2-2	CASSNGPWELFF
TRBV4-1	TRBJ1-6	CASTWTGAGNSPLHF
TRBV4-3	TRBJ2-1	CASSPRGTGLDEQFF
TRBV6-1	TRBJ2-2	CASDRGNTGELFF
TRBV6-1	TRBJ1-2	CASRLGQSNYGYTF
TRBV2	TRBJ2-4	CASSPLISGSANIQYF
TRBV30	TRBJ1-6	CAWSVFSRGNSPLHF
TRBV11-2	TRBJ2-2	CASSLKTLNTGELFF
TRBV27	TRBJ1-1	CASSPTGGLTEAFF
TRBV15	TRBJ2-7	CATSTGLDEQYF
TRBV6-5	TRBJ1-3	CASSVGAGNTIYF
TRBV5-1	TRBJ1-2	CASSYDWRGNGYTF
TRBV7-9	TRBJ2-3	CASSRGIASDTQYF
TRBV5-4	TRBJ1-6	CASSSESAGANSPLHF
TRBV5-6	TRBJ1-5	CASSYTSGTASYQPQHF
TRBV7-9	TRBJ2-5	CASSLGTTETQYF
TRBV5-1	TRBJ1-2	CASSLVSESNYGYTF
TRBV6-1	TRBJ2-7	CASSELGLETTYEQYF
TRBV7-6	TRBJ2-1	CASSLDLSSYNEQFF
TRBV25-1	TRBJ1-6	CASAPTGGYYNSPLHF
TRBV5-4	TRBJ2-7	CASSTSTGSYEQYF
TRBV5-4	TRBJ1-2	CASSPEIQVAGDGYTF
TRBV19	TRBJ1-1	CASSRTVGQGAFF
TRBV2	TRBJ1-1	CASSETRMNTEAFF
TRBV18	TRBJ2-7	CASSPRNLGGLKDEQYF